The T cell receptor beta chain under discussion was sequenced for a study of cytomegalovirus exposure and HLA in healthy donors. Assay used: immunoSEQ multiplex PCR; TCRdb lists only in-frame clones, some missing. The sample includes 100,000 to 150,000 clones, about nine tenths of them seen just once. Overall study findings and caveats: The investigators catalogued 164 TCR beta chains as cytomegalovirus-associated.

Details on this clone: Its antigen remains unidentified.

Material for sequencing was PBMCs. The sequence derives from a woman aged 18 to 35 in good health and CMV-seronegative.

The CDR3 DNA is TGTGCCAGCAGCTGGGGGTTGGGAGGTTTAGCGGGAGAAGAGACCCAGTACTTC. It encodes CASSWGLGGLAGEETQYF. The gene calls are TRBV7-2 and TRBJ2-5; 9 nucleotides agree with TRBD2. The CDR3 extends over 18 amino acids. Looked up from germline, CDR1 is SGHTA and CDR2 is FQGNSA. Trimming removed 4 bases from V and 3 bases from J; junction bases left unmatched: 15.